These 9 T cell receptor beta chains were all obtained from the same sample, sequenced in a study of breast tumors, draining lymph nodes, adjacent tissues. One entry per CDR3 protein, called by TCRdb with MiXCR from the multiplex PCR reads. The table lists 200,000 to 300,000 distinct CDR3 sequences, 30% to 35% of them singletons. Axillary draining lymph nodes of breast cancer patients supplied the node samples. Material: axillary lymph node tissue. The receptors here all came from a female donor with breast cancer. Some clones in this sample may be carry-over from other donors' samples.

This clonotype showed up many times. V usage is TRBV11-2 and J usage is TRBJ1-4; no firm D call. V was clipped by 5 bases and J by 0 bases, with 10 bases between them. CDR3 length equals 15 residues. Germline V gives CDR1 SGHAT, CDR2 FQNNGV. CDR3 nucleotides: TGTGCCAGCAGCCTTGAGCCCTCAACTAATGAAAAACTGTTTTTT. Its translation: CASSLEPSTNEKLFF.

The chain links TRBV29-1 to TRBJ2-1; 8 bases map to TRBD2. The CDR3 spans 14 residues. The germline gives CDR1 SQVTM, CDR2 ANQGSEA. V shed 4 bases and J 4 bases; nucleotides not matched to a gene: 6. CDR3: CSVVDGGEYNEQFF. The CDR3 DNA sequence: TGCAGCGTTGTGGACGGGGGGGAATACAATGAGCAGTTCTTC.

This clonotype occurred many times. For the CDR3, the DNA is TGCAGCGTTGTCCGGATGGAAGGTGAAAAACTGTTTTTT. Its translation: CSVVRMEGEKLFF. The chain carries TRBV29-1 and TRBJ1-4; D unclear. This CDR3 is built from 13 residues. Germline assignment: CDR1 SQVTM and CDR2 ANQGSEA. The V gene lost 4 bases and the J gene lost 7 bases, with 13 bases spanning the gap.

Only a few counts were recorded for this clonotype. V is TRBV28 and J is TRBJ2-5, with a weak D call TRBD2 (5 bases). CDR1 and CDR2 from the germline V gene are MDHEN and SYDVKM. CDR3 length equals 16 residues. Trimming stripped 2 bases from V and 5 bases from J, with 18 bases between. CDR3: CASSLSLGYERETQYF. The CDR3 region has the DNA TGTGCCAGCAGTTTAAGTCTGGGATACGAGCGGGAGACCCAGTACTTC.

This clonotype was detected many times. V and J are TRBV20-1 and TRBJ2-3, with D perhaps assigned TRBD1 or TRBD2 (5 bases each). Germline lookup yields CDR1 DFQATT and CDR2 SNEGSKA (reference sequence). The CDR3 loop spans 15 amino acids. V dropped 6 bases and J dropped 3 bases, with 19 bases sitting between them. CDR3 nucleotide sequence: TGCAGTGCCGCCGGGACCGCAACGAGGACAGATACGCAGTATTTT. This sequence encodes CSAAGTATRTDTQYF.

Only a few counts were recorded for this clonotype. This sequence joins TRBV3-1 and TRBJ2-5, with 11 nucleotides matching TRBD2. Germline V gives CDR1 LGHDT, CDR2 YNNKEL (reference sequence). V shed 5 bases and J 5 bases; nucleotides not matched to a gene: 4. This CDR3 is 14 amino acids long. The CDR3 loop is CASSSPSGRETQYF. CDR3 in DNA: TGTGCCAGCAGCTCACCTAGCGGGAGGGAGACCCAGTACTTC.

This clonotype occurred many times. The chain is built from TRBV29-1 and TRBJ2-2, with 7 bases identical to TRBD1. Trimming removed 4 bases from V and 7 bases from J; junction bases left unmatched: 9. This CDR3 spans 14 amino acids. The germline V gene has CDR1 SQVTM and CDR2 ANQGSEA. Here the CDR3 reads CSVGFGTVGGELFF. The CDR3 nucleotides are TGCAGCGTTGGTTTTGGGACAGTGGGCGGGGAGCTGTTTTTT.

This clonotype was seen repeatedly, ten times or more. The gene calls are TRBV19 and TRBJ2-1, with TRBD1 as a possible D gene (6 bases). The germline CDR1 and CDR2 sequences are LNHDA and SQIVND (reference sequence). Deletions cut 4 bases from V and 8 bases from J, with 9 bases between. The CDR3 is made up of 12 amino acids. CDR3 amino acids: CASSRTAYEQFF. CDR3 coding DNA: TGTGCCAGTAGTAGGACAGCGTATGAGCAGTTCTTC.

V usage is TRBV4-3 and J usage is TRBJ2-2; a weak D match, TRBD1 (7 bases). The germline CDR1 and CDR2 sequences are LGHNA and YSLEER. This CDR3 contains 20 residues. V was trimmed by 5 bases and J by 4 bases, leaving 29 bases between them. The CDR3 nucleotides read TGCGCCAGCAGCTCCCAGGGGGGACTCCGCACACAACGGAGCACCGGGGAGCTGTTTTTT. This translates into CASSSQGGLRTQRSTGELFF.